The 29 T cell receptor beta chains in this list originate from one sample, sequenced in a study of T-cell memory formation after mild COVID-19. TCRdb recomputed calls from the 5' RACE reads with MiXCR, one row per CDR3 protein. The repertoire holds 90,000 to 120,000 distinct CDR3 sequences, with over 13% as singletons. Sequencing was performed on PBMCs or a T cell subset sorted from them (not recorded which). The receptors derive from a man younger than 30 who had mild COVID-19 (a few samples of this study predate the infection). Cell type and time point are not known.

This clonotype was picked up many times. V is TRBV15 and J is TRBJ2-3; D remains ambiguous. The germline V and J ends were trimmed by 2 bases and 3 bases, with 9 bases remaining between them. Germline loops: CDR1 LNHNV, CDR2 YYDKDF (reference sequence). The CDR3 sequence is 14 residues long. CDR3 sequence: CATSRPALTDTQYF. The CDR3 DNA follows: TGTGCCACCAGCAGACCAGCCTTGACAGATACGCAGTATTTT.

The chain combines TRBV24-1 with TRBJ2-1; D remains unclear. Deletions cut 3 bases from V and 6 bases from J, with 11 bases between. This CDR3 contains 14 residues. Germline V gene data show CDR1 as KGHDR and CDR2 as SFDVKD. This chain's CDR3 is CATSDLLGSNEQFF. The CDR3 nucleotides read TGTGCCACCAGTGATCTCCTCGGGTCCAATGAGCAGTTCTTC.

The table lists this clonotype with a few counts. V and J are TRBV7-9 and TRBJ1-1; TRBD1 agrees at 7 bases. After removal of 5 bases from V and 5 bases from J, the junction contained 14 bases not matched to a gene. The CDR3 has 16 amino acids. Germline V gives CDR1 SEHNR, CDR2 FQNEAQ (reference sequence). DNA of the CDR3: TGTGCCAGCAGCCCCCCCGCTCGACAGGGTTGGACTGAAGCTTTCTTT. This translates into CASSPPARQGWTEAFF. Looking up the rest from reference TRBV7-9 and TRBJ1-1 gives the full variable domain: DTGVSQNPRHKITKRGQNVTFRCDPISEHNRLYWYRQTLGQGPEFLTYFQNEAQLEKSRLLSDRFSAERPKGSFSTLEIQRTEQGDSAMYLCASSPPARQGWTEAFFGQGTRLTVV.

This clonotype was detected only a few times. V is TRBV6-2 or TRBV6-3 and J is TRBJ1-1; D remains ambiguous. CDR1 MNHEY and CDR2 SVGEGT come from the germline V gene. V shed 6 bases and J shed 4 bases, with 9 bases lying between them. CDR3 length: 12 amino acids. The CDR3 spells CASSPRSTEAFF. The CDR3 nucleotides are TGTGCCAGCAGCCCAAGGAGCACTGAAGCTTTCTTT.

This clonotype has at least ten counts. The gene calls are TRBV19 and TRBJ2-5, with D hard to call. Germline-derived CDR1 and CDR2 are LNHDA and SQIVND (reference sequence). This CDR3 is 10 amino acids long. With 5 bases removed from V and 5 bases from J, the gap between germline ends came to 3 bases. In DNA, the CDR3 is TGTGCCAGTAGTGGGGAGACCCAGTACTTC. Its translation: CASSGETQYF. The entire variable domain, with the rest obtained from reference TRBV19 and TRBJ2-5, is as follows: DGGITQSPKYLFRKEGQNVTLSCEQNLNHDAMYWYRQDPGQGLRLIYYSQIVNDFQKGDIAEGYSVSREKKESFPLTVTSAQKNPTAFYLCASSGETQYFGPGTRLLVL.

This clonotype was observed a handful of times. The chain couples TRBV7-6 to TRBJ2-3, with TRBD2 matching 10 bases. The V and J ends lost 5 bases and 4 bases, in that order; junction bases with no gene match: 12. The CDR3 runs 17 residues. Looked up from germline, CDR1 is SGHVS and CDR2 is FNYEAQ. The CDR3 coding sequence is TGTGCCAGCAGCCTCCAGACTTCTAGCGGGGGCGCAGATACGCAGTATTTT. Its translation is CASSLQTSSGGADTQYF.

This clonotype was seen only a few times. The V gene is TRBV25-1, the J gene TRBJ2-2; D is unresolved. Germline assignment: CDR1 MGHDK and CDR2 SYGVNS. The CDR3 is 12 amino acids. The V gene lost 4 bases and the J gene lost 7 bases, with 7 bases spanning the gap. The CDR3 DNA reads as TGTGCCAGCAGTGTTAGGGACGGGGAGCTGTTTTTT. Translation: CASSVRDGELFF.

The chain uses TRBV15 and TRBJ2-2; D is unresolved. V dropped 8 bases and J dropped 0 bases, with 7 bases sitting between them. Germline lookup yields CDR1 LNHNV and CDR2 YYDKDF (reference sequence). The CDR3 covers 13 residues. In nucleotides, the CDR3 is TGTGCCACCCAGCCCGCGAACACCGGGGAGCTGTTTTTT. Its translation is CATQPANTGELFF. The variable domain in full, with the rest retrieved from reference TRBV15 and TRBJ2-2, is DAMVIQNPRYQVTQFGKPVTLSCSQTLNHNVMYWYQQKSSQAPKLLFHYYDKDFNNEADTPDNFQSRRPNTSFCFLDIRSPGLGDTAMYLCATQPANTGELFFGEGSRLTVL.

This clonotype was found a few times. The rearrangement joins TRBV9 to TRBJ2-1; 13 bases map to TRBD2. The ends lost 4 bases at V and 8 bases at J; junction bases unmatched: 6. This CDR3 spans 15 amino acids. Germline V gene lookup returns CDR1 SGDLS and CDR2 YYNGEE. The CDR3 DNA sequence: TGTGCCAGCAGCTTAGGACTAGCGGGGGTAGATGAGCAGTTCTTC. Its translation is CASSLGLAGVDEQFF.

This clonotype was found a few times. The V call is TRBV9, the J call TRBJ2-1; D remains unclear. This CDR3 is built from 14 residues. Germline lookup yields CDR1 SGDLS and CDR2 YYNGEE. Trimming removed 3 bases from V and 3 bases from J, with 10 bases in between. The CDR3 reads CASSDGSFYNEQFF. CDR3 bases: TGTGCCAGCAGCGACGGTAGCTTCTACAATGAGCAGTTCTTC.

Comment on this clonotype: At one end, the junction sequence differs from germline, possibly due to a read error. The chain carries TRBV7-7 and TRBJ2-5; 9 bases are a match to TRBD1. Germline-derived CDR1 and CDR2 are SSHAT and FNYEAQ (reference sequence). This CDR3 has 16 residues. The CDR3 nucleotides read TGTGCTAGCAGCCCCACCGACAGGGGGTCCGGGGAGACCCAGTACTTC. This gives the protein CASSPTDRGSGETQYF.

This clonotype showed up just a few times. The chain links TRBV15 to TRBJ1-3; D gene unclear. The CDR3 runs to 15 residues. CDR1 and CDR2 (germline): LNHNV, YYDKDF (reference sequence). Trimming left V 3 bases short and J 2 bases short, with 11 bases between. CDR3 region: CATSRLTEPGNTIYF. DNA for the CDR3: TGTGCCACCAGCAGGCTGACTGAACCTGGAAACACCATATATTTT.

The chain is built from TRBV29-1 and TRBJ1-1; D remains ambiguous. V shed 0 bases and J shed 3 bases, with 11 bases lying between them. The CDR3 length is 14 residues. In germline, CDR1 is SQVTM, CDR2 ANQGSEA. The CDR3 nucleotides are TGCAGCGTTGAAGATAACCGACCGGACACTGAAGCTTTCTTT. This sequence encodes CSVEDNRPDTEAFF.

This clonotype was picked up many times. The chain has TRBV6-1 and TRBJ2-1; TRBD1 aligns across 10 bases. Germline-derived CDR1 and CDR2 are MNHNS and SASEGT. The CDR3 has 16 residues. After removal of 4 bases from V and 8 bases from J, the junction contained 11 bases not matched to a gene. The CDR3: CASSGDPGQGSDEQFF. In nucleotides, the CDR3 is TGTGCCAGCAGTGGAGACCCGGGACAGGGGAGCGATGAGCAGTTCTTC.

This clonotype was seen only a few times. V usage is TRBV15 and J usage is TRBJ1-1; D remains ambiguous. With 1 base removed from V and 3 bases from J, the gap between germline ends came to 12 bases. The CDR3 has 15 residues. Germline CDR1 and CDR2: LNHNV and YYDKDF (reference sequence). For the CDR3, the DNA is TGTGCCACCAGCAGAGGATGGGAGTTACACACTGAAGCTTTCTTT. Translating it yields CATSRGWELHTEAFF.

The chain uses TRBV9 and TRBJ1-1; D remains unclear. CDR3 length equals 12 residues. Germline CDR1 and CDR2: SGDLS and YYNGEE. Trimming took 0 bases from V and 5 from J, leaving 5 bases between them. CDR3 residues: CASSVAGTEAFF. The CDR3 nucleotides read TGTGCCAGCAGCGTAGCCGGGACTGAAGCTTTCTTT.

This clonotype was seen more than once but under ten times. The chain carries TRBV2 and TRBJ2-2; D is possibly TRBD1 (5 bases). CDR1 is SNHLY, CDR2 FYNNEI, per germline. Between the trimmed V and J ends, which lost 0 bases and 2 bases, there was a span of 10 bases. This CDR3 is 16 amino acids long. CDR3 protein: CASSEAYRRNTGELFF. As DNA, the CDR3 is TGTGCCAGCAGTGAAGCTTACAGGAGAAACACCGGGGAGCTGTTTTTT.

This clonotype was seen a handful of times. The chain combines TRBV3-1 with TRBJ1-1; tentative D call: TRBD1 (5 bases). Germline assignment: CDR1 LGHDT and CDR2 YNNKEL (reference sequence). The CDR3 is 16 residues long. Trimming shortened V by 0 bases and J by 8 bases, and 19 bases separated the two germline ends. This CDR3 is CASSQDQGFLAAEAFF. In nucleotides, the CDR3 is TGTGCCAGCAGCCAAGATCAGGGCTTTCTGGCAGCCGAAGCTTTCTTT.

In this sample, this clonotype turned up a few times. CDR3 coding DNA: TGTGCCAGCAGCTTAGAAGTCCTCCAGGACGCCGCTTCCTACGAGCAGTACTTC. This gives the protein CASSLEVLQDAASYEQYF. The gene calls are TRBV7-6 and TRBJ2-7; D not certain. This CDR3 has 18 residues. Germline CDR1 SGHVS, CDR2 FNYEAQ. Trimming left V 1 base short and J 1 base short, with 20 bases between.

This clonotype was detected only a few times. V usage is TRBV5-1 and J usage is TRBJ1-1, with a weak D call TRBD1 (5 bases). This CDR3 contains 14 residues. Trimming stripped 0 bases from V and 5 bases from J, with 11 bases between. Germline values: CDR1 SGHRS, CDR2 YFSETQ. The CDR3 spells CASSLVRDGTEAFF. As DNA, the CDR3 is TGCGCCAGCAGCTTGGTACGGGACGGTACTGAAGCTTTCTTT.

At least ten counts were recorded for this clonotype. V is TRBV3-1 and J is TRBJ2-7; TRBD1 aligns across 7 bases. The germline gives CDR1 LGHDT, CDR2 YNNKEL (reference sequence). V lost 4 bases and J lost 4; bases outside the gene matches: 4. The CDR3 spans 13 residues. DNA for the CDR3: TGTGCCAGCAGCCCGGGACAGTTATACGAGCAGTACTTC. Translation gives CASSPGQLYEQYF.

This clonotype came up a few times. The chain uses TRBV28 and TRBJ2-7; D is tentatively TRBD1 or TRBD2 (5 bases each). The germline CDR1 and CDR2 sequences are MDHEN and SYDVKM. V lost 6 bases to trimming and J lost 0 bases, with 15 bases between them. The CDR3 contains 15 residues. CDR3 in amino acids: CASSLGRRSSYEQYV. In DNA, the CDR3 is TGTGCCAGCAGCCTGGGACGGAGAAGCTCCTACGAGCAGTACGTC.

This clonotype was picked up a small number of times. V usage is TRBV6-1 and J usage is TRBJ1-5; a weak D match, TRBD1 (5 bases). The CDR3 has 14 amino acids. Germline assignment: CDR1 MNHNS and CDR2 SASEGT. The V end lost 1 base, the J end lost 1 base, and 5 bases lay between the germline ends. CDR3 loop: CASSEGGSNQPQHF. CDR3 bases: TGTGCCAGCAGTGAAGGGGGCAGCAATCAGCCCCAGCATTTT.

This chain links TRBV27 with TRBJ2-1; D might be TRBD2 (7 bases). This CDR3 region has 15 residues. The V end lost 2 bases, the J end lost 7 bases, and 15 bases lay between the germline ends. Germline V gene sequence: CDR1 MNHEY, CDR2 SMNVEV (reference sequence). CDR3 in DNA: TGTGCCAGCAGTTTAATGTGGGGGGGCTTAAATGAGCAGTTCTTC. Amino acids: CASSLMWGGLNEQFF.

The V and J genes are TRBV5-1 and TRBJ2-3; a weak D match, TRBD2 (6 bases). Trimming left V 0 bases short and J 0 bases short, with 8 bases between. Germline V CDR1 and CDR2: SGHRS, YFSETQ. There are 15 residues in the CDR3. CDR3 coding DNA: TGCGCCAGCAGCTTGGACGGGACTAGCACAGATACGCAGTATTTT. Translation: CASSLDGTSTDTQYF.

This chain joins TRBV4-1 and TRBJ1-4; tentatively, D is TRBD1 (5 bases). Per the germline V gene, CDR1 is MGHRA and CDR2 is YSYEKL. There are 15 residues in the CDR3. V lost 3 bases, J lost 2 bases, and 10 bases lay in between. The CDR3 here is CASSHFRATNEKLFF. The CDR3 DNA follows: TGCGCCAGCAGCCACTTCAGGGCCACTAATGAAAAACTGTTTTTT.

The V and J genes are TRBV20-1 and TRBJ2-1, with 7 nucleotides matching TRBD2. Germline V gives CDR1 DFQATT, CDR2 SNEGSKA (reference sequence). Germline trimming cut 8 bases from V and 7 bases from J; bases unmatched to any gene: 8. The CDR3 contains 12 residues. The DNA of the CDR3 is TGCAGTTCTCACGGGGGGAGGAATGAGCAGTTCTTC. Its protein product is CSSHGGRNEQFF.

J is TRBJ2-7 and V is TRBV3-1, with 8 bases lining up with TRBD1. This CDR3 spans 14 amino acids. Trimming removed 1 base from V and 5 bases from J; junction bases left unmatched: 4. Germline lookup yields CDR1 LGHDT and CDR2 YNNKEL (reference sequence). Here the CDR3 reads CASSQGAGGDEQYF. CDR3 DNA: TGTGCCAGCAGCCAAGGTGCAGGGGGCGACGAGCAGTACTTC.

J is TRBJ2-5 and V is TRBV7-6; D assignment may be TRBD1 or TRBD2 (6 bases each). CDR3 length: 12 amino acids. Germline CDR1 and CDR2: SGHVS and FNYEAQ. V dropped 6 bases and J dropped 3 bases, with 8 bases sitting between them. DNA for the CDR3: TGTGCCAGCAGTAGGGGGGAAGAGACCCAGTACTTC. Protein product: CASSRGEETQYF.